The 12 T cell receptor beta chains reported below all come from one sample, sequenced in a study of response to subunit inactivated influenza vaccine. Each CDR3 protein gets one entry after TCRdb re-called the RT-PCR reads with MiXCR. The data contain 500,000 to 600,000 distinct CDR3 sequences, about 10% of them singletons. These data were also filed under a second study, of T cells expressing NK-cell markers. Per that paper: Beta-chain TCR cDNA was generated via 5'RACE template switching with UMIs.

The sample in question was PBMCs from blood, obtained on the day of vaccination. These receptors came from a man aged 50 to 60 who received an inactivated influenza vaccine.

V gene TRBV3-1 combines with J gene TRBJ2-1; 10 bases agree with TRBD2. The germline CDR1 and CDR2 sequences are LGHDT and YNNKEL (reference sequence). V lost 1 base to trimming and J lost 0 bases; unmatched junction nucleotides: 9. This CDR3 comprises 19 residues. As DNA, the CDR3 is TGTGCCAGCAGCCAAGTAGACCTAGCGGGAGCCAGCTCCTACAATGAGCAGTTCTTC. Translation gives CASSQVDLAGASSYNEQFF.

The chain is built from TRBV5-4 and TRBJ2-5; TRBD1 matches at 7 bases. V trimming: 4 bases; J trimming: 2 bases; junction bases outside the gene matches: 14. The CDR3 is 17 amino acids. Per germline, CDR1 SGHNT and CDR2 YYREEE (reference sequence). The CDR3 sequence is CASSPGTAKGGQETQYF. CDR3 DNA sequence: TGTGCCAGCAGCCCGGGGACAGCAAAGGGCGGTCAAGAGACCCAGTACTTC.

This clonotype showed up just a few times. The rearrangement uses TRBV15 and TRBJ2-7; D remains ambiguous. CDR3 size: 13 residues. Per the germline V gene, CDR1 is LNHNV and CDR2 is YYDKDF (reference sequence). V lost 0 bases and J 7 bases, leaving 10 bases between the germline ends. The CDR3 loop reads CATSRDWSVEQYF. CDR3 nucleotides: TGTGCCACCAGCAGAGATTGGTCGGTGGAGCAGTACTTC. The variable domain in full, with the rest retrieved from reference TRBV15 and TRBJ2-7, is DAMVIQNPRYQVTQFGKPVTLSCSQTLNHNVMYWYQQKSSQAPKLLFHYYDKDFNNEADTPDNFQSRRPNTSFCFLDIRSPGLGDTAMYLCATSRDWSVEQYFGPGTRLTVT.

The chain links TRBV7-2 to TRBJ2-3; TRBD2 matches at 14 bases. Germline CDR1 and CDR2: SGHTA and FQGNSA. CDR3 size: 17 residues. V shed 5 bases, J shed 6 bases, and the junction held 10 bases outside the gene matches. The CDR3 reads CASSQGLAGALGDTQYF. DNA of the CDR3: TGTGCCAGCAGCCAGGGACTAGCGGGAGCGTTGGGGGATACGCAGTATTTT.

This clonotype was seen more than once but under ten times. The chain has TRBV12-3 or TRBV12-4 and TRBJ1-4, with 11 nucleotides matching TRBD1. The trim removed 5 bases at V and 12 bases at J, leaving 11 bases unmatched. The CDR3 runs 15 residues. The CDR3 DNA is TGTGCCAGCAGTACCCTAAGGGACAGGGGGTCGGAACTGTTTTTT. As protein: CASSTLRDRGSELFF.

This clonotype was observed a few times. V gene TRBV4-3 combines with J gene TRBJ2-7; D gene unclear. This CDR3 has 16 residues. With 2 bases removed from V and 0 bases from J, the gap between germline ends came to 14 bases. Germline V gene sequence: CDR1 LGHNA, CDR2 YSLEER. CDR3 DNA sequence: TGCGCCAGCAGCCAAAGTCGAGCCCTGAGCTCCTACGAGCAGTACTTC. Translation: CASSQSRALSSYEQYF.

This clonotype has a handful of counts. The gene calls are TRBV11-2 and TRBJ1-2; 8 nucleotides agree with TRBD1. V lost 7 bases, J lost 8 bases, and 24 bases stayed unmatched. Germline CDR1 and CDR2: SGHAT and FQNNGV. The CDR3 is 18 amino acids. The DNA for the CDR3 is TGTGCCAGCAAACAGTCGCCGGGACAGGCGTTCTTGGGATTAGGCTACACCTTC. Protein: CASKQSPGQAFLGLGYTF.

The chain uses TRBV20-1 and TRBJ2-1, with 10 positions matching TRBD2. With 4 bases clipped from V and 5 bases from J, the junction kept 11 bases outside the gene matches. This CDR3 is built from 16 residues. Germline CDR1 is DFQATT and CDR2 is SNEGSKA (reference sequence). The chain's CDR3 is CSAMSGGASRNNEQFF. The CDR3 bases are TGCAGTGCTATGAGCGGGGGGGCCTCCCGGAACAATGAGCAGTTCTTC.

This clonotype has only a few counts. This chain uses TRBV3-1 with TRBJ2-7, with 11 bases fitting TRBD2. With V trimmed by 8 bases and J by 6 bases, 12 bases remained unmatched. The CDR3 consists of 15 residues. Germline CDR1 reads LGHDT; CDR2 reads YNNKEL (reference sequence). The DNA for the CDR3 is TGTGCCAGCGGAAGGGGCACTAGCGGGAGCTCCGAGCAGTACTTC. Translation: CASGRGTSGSSEQYF.

This clonotype showed up just a few times. The V call is TRBV11-1, the J call TRBJ2-7, with 14 nucleotides matching TRBD2. J was trimmed by 2 bases and V by 5 bases; bases with no gene match: 14. Germline V gene data show CDR1 as SGHAT and CDR2 as FQDESV (reference sequence). The CDR3 loop spans 19 amino acids. CDR3 sequence: CASSRPPSGLAGAPYEQYF. The CDR3 nucleotides are TGTGCCAGCAGCCGACCCCCCTCGGGACTAGCGGGAGCCCCCTACGAGCAGTACTTC. Using reference TRBV11-1 and TRBJ2-7 for the parts outside the CDR3, the full variable domain is EAEVAQSPRYKITEKSQAVAFWCDPISGHATLYWYRQILGQGPELLVQFQDESVVDDSQLPKDRFSAERLKGVDSTLKIQPAELGDSAMYLCASSRPPSGLAGAPYEQYFGPGTRLTVT.

This clonotype was seen many times. This sequence joins TRBV5-4 and TRBJ2-5, with 12 bases aligning to TRBD2. Germline CDR1 reads SGHNT; CDR2 reads YYREEE (reference sequence). There are 18 residues in the CDR3. Trimming removed 3 bases from V and 1 base from J; junction bases left unmatched: 10. The CDR3 nucleotides are TGTGCCAGCAGCTCCGGTACTAGCGGGAGGCGTTCCCAAGAGACCCAGTACTTC. Translation: CASSSGTSGRRSQETQYF.

This clonotype has a handful of counts. The chain links TRBV3-1 to TRBJ2-7, with D possibly TRBD2 on 5 matching bases. Deletions cut 5 bases from V and 2 bases from J, with 13 bases between. CDR3 length: 14 residues. Germline values: CDR1 LGHDT, CDR2 YNNKEL (reference sequence). The CDR3 DNA follows: TGTGCCAGCAGCTCAACCCACGGGGCCTACGAGCAGTACTTC. Protein sequence: CASSSTHGAYEQYF.